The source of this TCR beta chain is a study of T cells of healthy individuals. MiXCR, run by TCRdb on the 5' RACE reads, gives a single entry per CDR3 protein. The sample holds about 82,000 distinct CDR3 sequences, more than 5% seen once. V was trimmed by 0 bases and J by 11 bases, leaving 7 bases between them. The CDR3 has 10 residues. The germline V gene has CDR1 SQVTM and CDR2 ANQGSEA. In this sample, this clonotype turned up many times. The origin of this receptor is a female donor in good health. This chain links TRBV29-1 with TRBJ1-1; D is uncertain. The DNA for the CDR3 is TGCAGCGTTGAAGACCGACCGGCTTTCTTT. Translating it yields CSVEDRPAFF.